One T cell receptor (beta chain) is described in this entry. Which antigen it targets is not known. Per-base qualities were not stored, and no clone one base away is much larger. The data originate from a study of OX40 agonist ivuxolimab in advanced cancers. The study in broad terms: Ivuxolimab was an agonistic, fully human IgG2 monoclonal antibody directed against OX40 (CD134), a costimulatory receptor. Intravenous ivuxolimab was administered to patients every 2 weeks at six dose levels: 0.01, 0.1, 0.3, 1.5, 3 and 10 mg/kg. In the dose-escalation cohort, nearly 85% of patients were male, and the mean age was 60 years with a range of roughly 20 to 80. Patients were allowed to have had prior anti-PD-1, anti-PD-L1 or anti-CTLA-4 therapy, and roughly 40% of the dose-escalation patients had been treated with checkpoint inhibitors. Partial responses occurred in three dose-escalation patients: two with cutaneous melanoma and one with hepatocellular carcinoma. Of the 50 to 55 dose-escalation patients, hepatocellular carcinoma was present in roughly 19, melanoma in roughly 15, renal cell carcinoma in 9 and head and neck cancer in 9. The paper reports the monotherapy dose-escalation portion (N of about 54 patients) of the phase I ivuxolimab trial. The purpose of peripheral TCRbeta sequencing was to test whether ivuxolimab changed TCR sequence diversity and led to clonal T-cell expansion. The paper as a whole reports these results and caveats: After ivuxolimab, more expanded clones were found on average in CD8+ T cells than in CD4+ T cells. In the 0.1-3.0 mg/kg groups, partial responders were among the patients with the lowest normalized peripheral clonal expansion, particularly in CD8+ T cells. Low levels of normalized T-cell clonal expansion were also seen in some patients who did not respond. Antigen specificity was not determined for the clonally expanded peripheral T cells. At doses from 0.1 to 3.0 mg/kg, clonal expansion was seen in both CD4+ and CD8+ blood T cells between baseline and week 6.

To sequence the TCRbeta CDR3 region, genomic DNA was isolated from the sorted cells. TCRbeta CDR3 regions were sequenced using the immunoSEQ Assay. TCRdb took this table from immuneACCESS and kept in-frame rearrangements with V and J called. Such tables lack part of the clones; where checked against another copy, unresolved V genes explain under half of the gap, and the rest is unexplained. The sample has around 95,000 clones on record, around 89% of them singletons. The ten largest clones capture 0.15% to 0.2% of the sample. Patients with autoimmune disease history or receiving systemic immunosuppression were excluded from the trial. Peripheral blood for TCR sequencing was collected from all dose cohorts at baseline, on cycle 4 day 1, and on cycle 7 day 1. Samples came from an open-label, multicenter, first-in-human phase I dose-escalation trial of ivuxolimab. Adults with locally advanced or metastatic melanoma, renal cell carcinoma, hepatocellular carcinoma or head and neck squamous cell carcinoma were enrolled in the trial. Before TCR sequencing, CD4+ T cells and CD8+ T cells from peripheral blood were sorted into separate populations.

Sequencing used CD4+ or CD8+ T cells sorted from blood, obtained in a trial of the OX40 agonist ivuxolimab. The sequence came from an adult with an advanced solid tumor such as melanoma, head and neck, liver or kidney cancer.

The CDR3 here reads CASSSQRFSYNEQFF. The DNA is TGTGCCAGCAGTTCTCAGCGGTTCTCCTACAATGAGCAGTTCTTC. The rearrangement joined TRBV27 to TRBJ2-1; a tentative D call is TRBD2 (5 bases match). CDR1 and CDR2, per the germline V gene (reference sequence), are MNHEY and SMNVEV. Inclusive of the bounding cysteine and phenylalanine, the CDR3 is 15 residues long. The DNA shown is the 45-base CDR3, in frame from base 1. Trimming removed 4 bases from V and 0 bases from J, leaving 10 bases between the germline ends.